The rows below give T cell receptor beta chains drawn from one sample of a study of blood T cell repertoires in COVID-19. Sequencing was performed with immunoSEQ multiplex PCR; in TCRdb, only in-frame clones are kept and a portion is missing. This sample carries 100,000 to 150,000 clones, over 75% of them seen once, and the ten largest clones take roughly 10%. The source material was peripheral blood. The receptors come from a man aged 40-50 years with active or convalescent COVID-19. Both conserved end residues are part of each CDR3. The order of the fields is clone size, V gene, D gene, J gene, CDR3 protein, CDR3 DNA. A D gene is named only where the DNA matches it firmly. Not all rows give a size; the values are once, few, many and, for expanded clones, a class.

>few|TRBV15|TRBD2|TRBJ2-2
CATSPGTTNTGELFF
TGTGCCACCAGCCCGGGGACTACCAACACCGGGGAGCTGTTTTTT
>-|TRBV29-1|-|TRBJ2-7
CSFVRGSYEQYF
TGCAGCTTCGTCAGGGGCTCCTACGAGCAGTACTTC
>once|TRBV4-3|-|TRBJ2-5
CASSQVWGPGETQYF
TGCGCCAGCAGCCAAGTATGGGGGCCAGGGGAGACCCAGTACTTC
>few|TRBV6-5|-|TRBJ2-1
CASSAVRAINEQFF
TGTGCCAGCAGCGCTGTTCGTGCTATCAATGAGCAGTTCTTC
>medium-sized|TRBV2|-|TRBJ1-6
CASRDPQGNSPLHF
TGTGCCAGCAGGGATCCCCAGGGAAATTCACCCCTCCACTTT
>-|TRBV6-5|-|TRBJ1-1
CASSYSIVANTEAFF
TGTGCCAGCAGTTACTCTATAGTCGCGAACACTGAAGCTTTCTTT
>-|TRBV11-1|-|TRBJ2-7
CASSLAGGREQYF
TGTGCCAGCAGCTTAGCAGGAGGACGCGAGCAGTACTTC
>-|TRBV21-1|-|TRBJ2-7
CASSKFFGLAGGQGYF
TGTGCCAGCAGCAAATTCTTCGGTTTGGCAGGGGGGCAAGGGTACTTC
>-|TRBV7-3|-|TRBJ1-4
CASSLGGTNEKLFF
TGTGCCAGCAGCTTGGGGGGAACTAATGAAAAACTGTTTTTT
>-|TRBV7-3|-|TRBJ1-3
CASSLQGSSGNTIYF
TGTGCCAGCAGCCTACAGGGATCCTCTGGAAACACCATATATTTT
>few|TRBV18|-|TRBJ1-5
CASSLSGGSYNQPQHF
TGTGCCAGCTCACTCTCGGGGGGATCTTACAATCAGCCCCAGCATTTT
>-|TRBV7-9|TRBD1|TRBJ2-7
CASDLTGGDEQYF
TGTGCCAGTGACCTTACAGGGGGTGACGAGCAGTACTTC
>-|TRBV18|TRBD2|TRBJ2-2
CASSPTRLATTGELFF
TGTGCCAGCTCACCAACGAGACTAGCGACCACCGGGGAGCTGTTTTTT
>-|TRBV6-6|-|TRBJ2-5
CASSLGETQYF
TGTGCCAGCAGTTTGGGCGAGACCCAGTACTTC
>-|TRBV7-2|-|TRBJ1-5
CASSLGTNQPQHF
TGTGCCAGCAGCTTAGGGACTAATCAGCCCCAGCATTTT
>-|TRBV7-9|TRBD1|TRBJ1-4
CASSPRTGVNEKLFF
TGTGCCAGCAGCCCCCGGACAGGGGTTAATGAAAAACTGTTTTTT
>-|TRBV6-5|-|TRBJ2-7
CASSRDFRSSYEQYF
TGTGCCAGCAGCCGGGACTTTCGGAGCTCCTACGAGCAGTACTTC
>once|TRBV4-2|-|TRBJ1-1
CASSRGRGETEAFF
TGTGCCAGCAGCCGGGGCAGGGGAGAGACTGAAGCTTTCTTT
>-|TRBV11-2|-|TRBJ1-3
CASSEPGQLRNTIYF
TGTGCCAGCAGCGAGCCGGGACAATTGAGAAACACCATATATTTT
>-|TRBV5-1|TRBD1|TRBJ1-1
CASSLVGQGNTEAFF
TGCGCCAGCAGCTTGGTTGGACAGGGGAACACTGAAGCTTTCTTT
>-|TRBV7-9|-|TRBJ2-3
CASSLQGTSTDTQYF
TGTGCCAGCAGCCTTCAGGGGACCAGCACAGATACGCAGTATTTT
>-|TRBV7-9|TRBD1|TRBJ1-3
CASSPGGHSGNTIYF
TGTGCCAGCAGCCCAGGGGGTCACTCTGGAAACACCATATATTTT
>once|TRBV6-2/TRBV6-3|TRBD1|TRBJ1-2
CASSYPGTVYGYTF
TGTGCCAGCAGTTACCCCGGGACAGTCTATGGCTACACCTTC
>-|TRBV6-2/TRBV6-3|-|TRBJ1-1
CASSYSNRDTEAFF
TGTGCCAGCAGTTACTCGAATCGCGACACTGAAGCTTTCTTT
>-|TRBV7-2|TRBD1|TRBJ2-5
CASSRQGDVETQYF
TGTGCCAGCAGCCGGCAGGGGGACGTCGAGACCCAGTACTTC
>-|TRBV5-1|-|TRBJ2-3
CASVLGGTHTDTQYF
TGCGCCAGCGTACTTGGGGGGACGCACACAGATACGCAGTATTTT
>-|TRBV2|-|TRBJ2-7
CASGDDSYEQYF
TGTGCCAGCGGAGATGACTCCTACGAGCAGTACTTC
>once|TRBV6-5|TRBD2|TRBJ2-3
CASSSSGGLVSDTQYF
TGTGCCAGCAGTTCCAGCGGGGGGTTAGTATCAGATACGCAGTATTTT
>-|TRBV3-1/TRBV3-2|TRBD1|TRBJ2-7
CASSPGTGLGNEQYF
TGTGCCAGCAGCCCAGGGACAGGGTTAGGGAACGAGCAGTACTTC
>-|TRBV2|-|TRBJ2-7
CASSEGLTYEQYF
TGTGCCAGCAGTGAAGGACTAACCTACGAGCAGTACTTC
>-|TRBV7-9|TRBD2|TRBJ2-5
CASNTGLVGTETQYF
TGTGCCAGCAACACCGGACTAGTCGGTACAGAGACCCAGTACTTC
>-|TRBV7-2|TRBD2|TRBJ2-3
CASSPPGGGPTDTQYF
TGTGCCAGCAGCCCCCCCGGCGGGGGACCCACAGATACGCAGTATTTT
>-|TRBV5-1|TRBD1|TRBJ2-3
CASNRQGAGTDTQYF
TGCGCCAGCAACCGACAGGGGGCAGGCACAGATACGCAGTATTTT
>-|TRBV7-2|-|TRBJ2-3
CASSLVEVIDTQYF
TGTGCCAGCAGCTTAGTGGAGGTAATAGATACGCAGTATTTT
>once|TRBV6-5|-|TRBJ1-1
CASSYQINTEAFF
TGTGCCAGCAGTTACCAGATTAACACTGAAGCTTTCTTT
>many|TRBV12-5|-|TRBJ2-7
CASGLEKTVFYEQYF
TGTGCTAGTGGTTTGGAAAAAACGGTATTTTACGAGCAGTACTTC
>many|TRBV11-2|-|TRBJ1-5
CASSFGPTSNQPQHF
TGTGCCAGCAGCTTTGGGCCTACTAGCAATCAGCCCCAGCATTTT
>few|TRBV3-1/TRBV3-2|-|TRBJ2-2
CASSPRVWDTGELFF
TGTGCCAGCAGCCCCAGGGTCTGGGACACCGGGGAGCTGTTTTTT
>few|TRBV27|-|TRBJ1-5
CASSLWSGLYQPQHF
TGTGCCAGCAGTTTATGGTCAGGGCTATATCAGCCCCAGCATTTT
>-|TRBV6-5|TRBD1|TRBJ1-5
CASSTGTVSNQPQHF
TGTGCCAGCAGTACCGGGACAGTTAGCAATCAGCCCCAGCATTTT
>-|TRBV27|-|TRBJ1-1
CASSDIRIQSAFF
TGTGCCAGCAGCGACATCAGAATCCAAAGCGCTTTCTTT
>-|TRBV9|TRBD1|TRBJ2-2
CASSVGHRGNGELFF
TGTGCCAGCAGCGTAGGTCACAGGGGAAACGGGGAGCTGTTTTTT
>-|TRBV4-2|-|TRBJ2-1
CASSQQRIGDEQFF
TGTGCCAGCAGCCAACAGAGGATAGGAGACGAGCAGTTCTTC
>-|TRBV19|TRBD1|TRBJ1-2
CASRNPTGSYGYTF
TGTGCCAGTCGGAACCCGACAGGGTCCTATGGCTACACCTTC
>-|TRBV29-1|-|TRBJ1-1
CSVEDRVAEAFF
TGCAGCGTTGAAGACAGGGTGGCTGAAGCTTTCTTT
>once|TRBV12-3/TRBV12-4|-|TRBJ1-1
CASSLETVRAFF
TGTGCCAGCAGTTTAGAGACAGTCCGAGCTTTCTTT
>-|TRBV7-8|TRBD1|TRBJ1-5
CASSLSAGGSQPQHF
TGTGCCAGCAGCTTATCTGCAGGGGGCAGTCAGCCCCAGCATTTT
>-|TRBV30|TRBD1|TRBJ1-3
CAWMTGRNTIYF
TGTGCCTGGATGACAGGGCGAAACACCATATATTTT
>-|TRBV27|TRBD1|TRBJ2-6
CASSSTGGAAGANVLTF
TGTGCCAGCAGTTCCACAGGGGGCGCGGCCGGGGCCAACGTCCTGACTTTC
>-|TRBV4-2|TRBD1|TRBJ2-3
CASSHRDRGPQGTQYF
TGTGCCAGCAGCCACCGGGACAGGGGCCCTCAAGGTACGCAGTATTTT
>-|TRBV7-9|TRBD1|TRBJ2-7
CASSQGTGRRGYEQYF
TGTGCCAGCAGCCAAGGGACAGGCCGGAGGGGATACGAGCAGTACTTC
>-|TRBV9|TRBD2|TRBJ2-1
CASSGGGGGSDEQFF
TGTGCCAGCAGCGGGGGCGGGGGGGGCTCCGATGAGCAGTTCTTC
>-|TRBV7-6|TRBD1|TRBJ2-1
CASSLALGQSYNEQFF
TGTGCCAGCAGCTTAGCTTTGGGACAGTCTTACAATGAGCAGTTCTTC
>few|TRBV6-5|-|TRBJ2-2
CASIRSGWARELFF
TGTGCCAGCATTAGGTCAGGGTGGGCGCGGGAGCTGTTTTTT
>-|TRBV2|TRBD1|TRBJ1-2
CASSEGDREFGGYTF
TGTGCCAGCAGTGAAGGGGACAGGGAATTCGGAGGCTACACCTTC
>-|TRBV7-9|TRBD2|TRBJ2-1
CASSSLGSGGLNEQFF
TGTGCCAGCAGCTCCCTGGGAAGCGGGGGTTTAAATGAGCAGTTCTTC
>-|TRBV7-6|-|TRBJ2-6
CASSLDFSGANVLTF
TGTGCCAGCAGCTTAGACTTCTCTGGGGCCAACGTCCTGACTTTC
>-|TRBV5-1|-|TRBJ2-7
CASSLGSPDGVREQYF
TGCGCCAGCAGCTTAGGTTCCCCAGACGGGGTCCGCGAGCAGTACTTC
>-|TRBV2|TRBD1|TRBJ1-1
CASSVPGGGMNTEAFF
TGTGCCAGCAGTGTACCAGGGGGCGGAATGAACACTGAAGCTTTCTTT
>-|TRBV11-3|TRBD2|TRBJ2-5
CASSSSGGKETQYF
TGTGCCAGCAGCTCCTCGGGAGGGAAGGAGACCCAGTACTTC